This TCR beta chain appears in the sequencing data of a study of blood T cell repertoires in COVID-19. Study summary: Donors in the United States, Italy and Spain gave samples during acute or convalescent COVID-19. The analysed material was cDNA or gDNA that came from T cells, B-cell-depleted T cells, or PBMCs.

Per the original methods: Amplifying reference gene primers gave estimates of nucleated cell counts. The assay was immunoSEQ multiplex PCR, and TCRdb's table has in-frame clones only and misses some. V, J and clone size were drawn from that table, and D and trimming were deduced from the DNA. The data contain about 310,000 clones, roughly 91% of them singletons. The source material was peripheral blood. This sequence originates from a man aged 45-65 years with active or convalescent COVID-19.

In DNA form, the CDR3 reads TGCGCCAGCAGCTTAGCGGGAGGGCTCCTTAATGAGCAGTTCTTC. Its protein product is CASSLAGGLLNEQFF. This sequence joins TRBV5-1 and TRBJ2-1, with 10 positions matching TRBD2. Trimming at V came to 2 bases and at J to 7 bases, leaving 6 bases not matched to a gene. This CDR3 spans 15 amino acids. The V gene's germline CDR1 is SGHRS and CDR2 YFSETQ.